This T cell receptor (beta chain) was documented in a study of CD8+CD57+ T cells in acquired aplastic anemia. Study overall: Recorded DNA amounts for sorted CD4+ and CD8+ cells had an average of 3.2 ug. Read counts for CD4+ cells (from healthy donors) averaged around 11 million.

Study observations and caveats: Controls did not differ significantly from patients in CD8+ Simpson's diversity. In common between the patients and the controls were twenty-nine CD8+ CDR3 sequences.

CDR1 and CDR2 (germline): DFQATT, SNEGSKA (reference sequence). The CDR3 contains 18 residues. Trimming shortened V by 1 base and J by 8 bases, and 27 bases separated the two germline ends. CDR3 and TCR beta VDJ profiling relied on genomic DNA as the template. TCRdb processed the reads anew with MiXCR; each CDR3 protein has one entry. The sample includes a few hundred thousand distinct CDR3 sequences, almost 35% of them seen just once. For this clonotype: The antigen remains unidentified.

Material: sorted CD4+, CD8+, or CD8+CD57+ T cells (not recorded which) from PBMCs. The chain uses TRBV20-1 and TRBJ1-3; the D gene is possibly TRBD1 (6 bases). The sequence was collected from a human donor in good health, serving as a control. This CDR3 reads CSARGKSADSFLGDTIYF. The CDR3 nucleotides read TGCAGTGCTAGAGGGAAATCCGCGGACAGCTTTCTGGGAGACACCATATATTTT.